This T cell receptor (beta chain) was found in a study of blood T cells in healthy people across ages. The study's findings and limits: With unsorted PBMCs, a conclusive comparison of naive versus antigen-experienced cells was not possible. Naive T cell percentage showed a strong correlation with TCR beta diversity. With age, beta diversity per million T cells declined roughly linearly, significantly by 30 to 40.

Every donor provided roughly 10 milliliters of peripheral blood. Details on this clonotype: The antigen is not known.

Sample-barcoded 5' priming and a J-beta primer mix drove a second PCR of 7 to 11 cycles. TCRdb redid the calling of the 5' RACE reads with MiXCR, one entry per CDR3 protein. The table lists 600,000 or so distinct CDR3 sequences, approximately 30% of them singletons. The clonotype was recovered from a woman of 80 years or more in good health. The material sequenced was blood.

This chain's CDR3 is CASSLTGDRYDEQYF. DNA for the CDR3: TGCGCCAGCAGCTTAACGGGAGATCGTTACGATGAGCAGTACTTC. The chain carries TRBV5-1 and TRBJ2-1; TRBD2 is a possible D gene (6 bases). Gene TRBJ2-7 matches the end of the DNA better, so the J call may be wrong. Germline lookup yields CDR1 SGHRS and CDR2 YFSETQ. This CDR3 region has 15 residues.